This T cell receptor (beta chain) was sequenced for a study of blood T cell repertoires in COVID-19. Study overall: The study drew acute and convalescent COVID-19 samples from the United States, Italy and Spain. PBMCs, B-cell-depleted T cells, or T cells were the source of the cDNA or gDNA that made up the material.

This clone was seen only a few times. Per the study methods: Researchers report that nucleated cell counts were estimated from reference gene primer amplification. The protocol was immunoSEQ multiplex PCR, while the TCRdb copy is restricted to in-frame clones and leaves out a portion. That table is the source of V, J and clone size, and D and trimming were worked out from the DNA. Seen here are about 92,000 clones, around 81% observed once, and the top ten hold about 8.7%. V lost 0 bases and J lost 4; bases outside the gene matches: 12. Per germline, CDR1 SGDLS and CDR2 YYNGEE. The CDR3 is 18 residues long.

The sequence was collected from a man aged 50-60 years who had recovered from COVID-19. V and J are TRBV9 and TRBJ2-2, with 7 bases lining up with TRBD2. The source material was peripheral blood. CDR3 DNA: TGTGCCAGCAGCGTAGAAAGGTGGGGAGGGAGCGGCACCGGGGAGCTGTTTTTT. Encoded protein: CASSVERWGGSGTGELFF.